This TCR beta chain stems from a study of blood T cell repertoires in COVID-19. Study details: Samples representing acute and convalescent COVID-19 were sourced from the United States, Italy and Spain. From T cells, B-cell-depleted T cells, or PBMCs came the material, which was cDNA or gDNA.

The authors' processing: Reference gene primers were amplified, and this amplification served to estimate nucleated cell counts. Repertoires were generated with immunoSEQ multiplex PCR, while TCRdb's copy carries only in-frame clones and drops some. D and trimming come from the DNA, and the V and J calls and clone size come from that table. The table has 150,000 to 200,000 clones, roughly 89% seen once. Material: peripheral blood. This sequence originates from a man aged 40-49 years with acute or convalescent COVID-19.

The CDR3 is CASSPRDRGQPYEQYF. In DNA, the CDR3 is TGTGCCAGCAGCCCACGAGACAGGGGCCAACCCTACGAGCAGTACTTC. The chain links TRBV7-8 to TRBJ2-7, with TRBD1 matching over 8 bases. This CDR3 region has 16 residues. From germline, CDR1 is SGHVS and CDR2 FQNEAQ. The trim removed 5 bases at V and 2 bases at J, leaving 11 bases unmatched.